This T cell receptor (beta chain) was captured in a study of blood T cell repertoires in COVID-19. Study context: Samples representing acute and convalescent COVID-19 were sourced from the United States, Italy and Spain. In each case, the material was cDNA or gDNA derived from T cells, B-cell-depleted T cells, or PBMCs.

Original methodology: Estimation of nucleated cell counts relied on the amplification of reference gene primers. Only in-frame clones appear in the TCRdb table, and some are missing; sequencing was by immunoSEQ multiplex PCR. The V and J calls and clone size come from that table; D and trimming were worked out from the DNA. The sample carries 110,000 to 150,000 clones, roughly 88% recorded once. Individuals aged about 18 to 95 years were recruited from roughly 22 US areas. V was pared by 1 base and J by 3 bases, with 12 bases between. The CDR3 is 15 amino acids. CDR1 and CDR2 from the germline V gene are SGHDN and FVKESK.

The V and J genes are TRBV14 and TRBJ1-2; tentative D call: TRBD1 (6 bases). This sequence was found in a man aged 50 to 59 who had recovered from COVID-19. Sequenced material: PBMCs or T cells enriched from blood (not recorded which). CDR3 DNA: TGTGCCAGCAGCCAAGCGGGACATTTCGACTATGGCTACACCTTC. Translated, it gives CASSQAGHFDYGYTF.